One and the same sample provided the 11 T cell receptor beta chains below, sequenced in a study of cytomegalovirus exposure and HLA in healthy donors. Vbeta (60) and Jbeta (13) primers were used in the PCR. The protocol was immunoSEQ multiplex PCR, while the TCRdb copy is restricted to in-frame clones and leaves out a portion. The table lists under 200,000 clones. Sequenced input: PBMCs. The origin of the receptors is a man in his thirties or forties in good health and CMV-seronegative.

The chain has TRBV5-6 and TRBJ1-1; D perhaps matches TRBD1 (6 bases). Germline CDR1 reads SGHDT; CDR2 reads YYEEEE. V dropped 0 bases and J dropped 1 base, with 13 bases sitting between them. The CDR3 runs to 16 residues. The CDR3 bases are TGTGCCAGCAGCTTGGCGGGGGGCGCAGAGAACACTGAAGCTTTCTTT. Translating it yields CASSLAGGAENTEAFF.

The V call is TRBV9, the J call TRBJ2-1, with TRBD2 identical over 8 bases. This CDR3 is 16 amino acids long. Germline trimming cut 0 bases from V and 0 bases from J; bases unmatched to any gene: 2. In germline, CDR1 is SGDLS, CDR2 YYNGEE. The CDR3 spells CASSVESGSSYNEQFF. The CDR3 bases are TGTGCCAGCAGCGTAGAAAGCGGGAGCTCCTACAATGAGCAGTTCTTC.

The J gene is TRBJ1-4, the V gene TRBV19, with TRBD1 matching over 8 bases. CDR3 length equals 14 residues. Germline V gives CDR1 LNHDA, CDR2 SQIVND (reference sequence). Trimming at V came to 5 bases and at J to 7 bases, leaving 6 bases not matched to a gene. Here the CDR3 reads CASSVQGAGEKLFF. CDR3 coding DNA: TGTGCCAGTAGTGTCCAGGGGGCAGGTGAAAAACTGTTTTTT. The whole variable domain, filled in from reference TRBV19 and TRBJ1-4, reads DGGITQSPKYLFRKEGQNVTLSCEQNLNHDAMYWYRQDPGQGLRLIYYSQIVNDFQKGDIAEGYSVSREKKESFPLTVTSAQKNPTAFYLCASSVQGAGEKLFFGSGTQLSVL.

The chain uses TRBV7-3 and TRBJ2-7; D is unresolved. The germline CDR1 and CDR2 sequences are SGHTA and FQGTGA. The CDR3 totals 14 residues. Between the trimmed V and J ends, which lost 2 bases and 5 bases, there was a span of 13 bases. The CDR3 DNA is TGTGCCAGCAGCTTAGGATTCGGGTTCGACGAGCAGTACTTC. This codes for CASSLGFGFDEQYF.

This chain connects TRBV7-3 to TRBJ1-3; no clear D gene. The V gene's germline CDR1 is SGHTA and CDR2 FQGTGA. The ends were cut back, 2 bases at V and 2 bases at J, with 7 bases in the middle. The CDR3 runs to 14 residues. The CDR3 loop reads CASSLVGPGNTIYF. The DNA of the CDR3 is TGTGCCAGCAGCTTAGTGGGCCCTGGAAACACCATATATTTT.

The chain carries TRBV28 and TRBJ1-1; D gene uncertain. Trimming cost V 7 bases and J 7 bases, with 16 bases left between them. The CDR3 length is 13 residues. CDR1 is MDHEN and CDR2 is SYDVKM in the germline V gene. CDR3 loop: CASTIGESGEAFF. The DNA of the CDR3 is TGTGCCAGCACCATCGGGGAGAGCGGTGAAGCTTTCTTT.

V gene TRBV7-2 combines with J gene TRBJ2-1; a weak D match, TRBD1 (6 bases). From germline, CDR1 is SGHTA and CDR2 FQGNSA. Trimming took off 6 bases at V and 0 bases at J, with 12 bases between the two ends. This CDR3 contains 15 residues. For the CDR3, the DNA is TGTGCCAGCAGACCACAGGGCAGCTCCTACAATGAGCAGTTCTTC. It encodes CASRPQGSSYNEQFF.

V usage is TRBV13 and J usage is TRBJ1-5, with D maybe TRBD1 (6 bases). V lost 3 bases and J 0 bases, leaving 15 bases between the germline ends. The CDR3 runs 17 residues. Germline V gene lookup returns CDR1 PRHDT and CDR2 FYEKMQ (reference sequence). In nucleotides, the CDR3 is TGTGCCAGCAGCTTCTCCGGACAGTCCTATAGCAATCAGCCCCAGCATTTT. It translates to CASSFSGQSYSNQPQHF.

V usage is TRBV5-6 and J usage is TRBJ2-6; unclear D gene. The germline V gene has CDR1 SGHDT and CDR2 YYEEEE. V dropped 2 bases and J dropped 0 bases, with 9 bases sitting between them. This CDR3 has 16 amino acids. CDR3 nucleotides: TGTGCCAGCAGCTTCCCACCGAGCTCTGGGGCCAACGTCCTGACTTTC. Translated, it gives CASSFPPSSGANVLTF.

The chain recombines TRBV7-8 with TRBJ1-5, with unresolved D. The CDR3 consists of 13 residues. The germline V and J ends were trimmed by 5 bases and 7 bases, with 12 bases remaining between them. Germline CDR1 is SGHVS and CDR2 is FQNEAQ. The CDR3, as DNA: TGTGCCAGCAGCCAAGCAGCGGGACAGCCCCAGCATTTT. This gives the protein CASSQAAGQPQHF.

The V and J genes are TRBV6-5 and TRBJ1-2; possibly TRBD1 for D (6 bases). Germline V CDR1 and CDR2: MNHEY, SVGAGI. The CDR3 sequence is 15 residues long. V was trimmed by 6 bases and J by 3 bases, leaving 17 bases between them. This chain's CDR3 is CASSTGGPLDYGYTF. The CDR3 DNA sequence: TGTGCCAGCAGCACCGGGGGGCCTCTTGACTATGGCTACACCTTC.